Listed here is a single TCR beta chain. It lacks a known antigen. Base qualities were left out, and no much larger clone turns up one base away. These data originate in a study of T cell repertoires in cytomegalovirus infection (dated by TCRdb to between 2017 and 2020). Regarding the research as a whole: Because public TCR beta signatures pointed to carriage of CMV infection together with the matching HLA type, the HLA type of each donor mattered for the analysis.

TCRdb shows the sequencer as Illumina HiSeq 1500. TCRdb's own reprocessing of the public reads used fastp at Q25 and MiXCR and kept productive beta chains. Rows with a matching CDR3 protein are joined into one entry that keeps the most common DNA and genes. The sample contains around 300,000 distinct CDR3 sequences, over 20% of them found a single time. Roughly 13% of the sample lies in the top ten. Its CDR3 holds 18 amino acids, cysteine through phenylalanine. Left in the record is the CDR3 DNA by itself, 54 bases read in frame from the first base. Reading the germline V gene (reference sequence) gives CDR1 LNHDA and CDR2 SQIVND. The junction carries 17 bases between V and J, which are trimmed by 3 bases and 2 bases respectively. The investigation overall reported the following: The ex vivo response was dominated by HLA-C-restricted CMV-specific TCR beta clonotypes, and the single most frequent clonotype in two of eight donors was supplied by these HLA-C-restricted clonotypes. Cumulative frequency of public TCR beta family members discriminated carriers of CMV infection plus the relevant HLA type in this cohort and an independent approximately 340-donor cohort.

This clonotype was sampled from a human donor in good health (CMV status not recorded). Some clones in this sample may be carry-over from other donors' samples. Rearrangement joined TRBV19 to TRBJ1-6; the D gene is perhaps TRBD1, from 5 matching bases. Sequencing was done on a sample of PBMCs. The CDR3 region reads CASSIEGPRRTYNSPLHF. The DNA sequence follows: TGTGCCAGTAGTATTGAGGGACCACGGCGGACCTATAATTCACCCCTCCACTTT.